This T cell receptor beta chain was sequenced in a study of CD8 T cells in Susac syndrome. This clonotype was picked up one time. cDNA came from roughly 0.47 to 1 ug RNA primed by random hexamers. MiXCR, applied by TCRdb to the immunoSEQ multiplex PCR reads, yields one record per CDR3 protein. Found here are hundreds of thousands of distinct CDR3 sequences, about 82% of them singletons; the top ten hold roughly 0.21%. V was clipped by 4 bases and J by 4 bases; unmatched bases: 5. The CDR3 totals 15 residues. Per germline, CDR1 KGHDR and CDR2 SFDVKD. The sequence was obtained from a human donor with multiple sclerosis. Specimen: CD8+ T cells from PBMCs. J is TRBJ2-2 and V is TRBV24-1; 7 bases fit TRBD1. The CDR3 nucleotides are TGTGCCACCAGTGAAGGGGGCGTCGGCACCGGGGAGCTGTTTTTT. Its translation: CATSEGGVGTGELFF.